This note documents a single TCR beta chain sequence. Its antigen is not identified. The sample belongs to a study of chemoradiotherapy in HPV16-positive cancers. Background on the study: Functional T-cell assays on two HPV16-positive patients' cells defined candidate HPV-specific clones and common TCR motifs. General study findings and limits: Better recurrence-free survival went with HPV-responsive T-cell expansion in HPV16-positive patients. Only two HPV16-positive patients supplied the functional HPV-specificity definition.

Samples were taken several times over chemoradiotherapy. Clones were sequenced by immunoSEQ multiplex PCR, and TCRdb holds only the in-frame ones, with some missing. The repertoire has approximately 27,000 clones, around four fifths of them found once; the top ten carry roughly 6%. The input for sequencing was blood, taken from a patient who underwent chemoradiotherapy. This receptor was taken from a human donor with HPV-associated anogenital cancer.

CDR3 nucleotides: TGTGCCAGTAGGAACTTACTGGGGGGAAACATTCAGTACTTC. It codes for CASRNLLGGNIQYF. The chain links TRBV19 to TRBJ2-4, with D perhaps matching TRBD2 (6 bases). The germline CDR1 and CDR2 sequences are LNHDA and SQIVND (reference sequence). This CDR3 contains 14 residues. V was clipped by 6 bases and J by 6 bases, with 15 bases between them.